One and the same sample provided the 30 T cell receptor beta chains below, sequenced in a study of monozygotic twins with cystic fibrosis. Repertoires were generated with immunoSEQ multiplex PCR, while TCRdb's copy carries only in-frame clones and drops some. Of fewer than 20,000 clones listed, around 90% are singletons. Sequencing was done on a sample of blood. These TCRs come from a girl aged 2-10 years with cystic fibrosis.

CDR3 protein: CASSLTPSTDTQYF. CDR3 nucleotides: TGTGCCAGCAGCTTAACGCCTAGCACAGATACGCAGTATTTT. The V and J genes are TRBV7-9 and TRBJ2-3; D ambiguous. From germline, CDR1 is SEHNR and CDR2 FQNEAQ (reference sequence). The V gene lost 2 bases and the J gene lost 0 bases, with 6 bases spanning the gap. This CDR3 is 14 amino acids long.

This clone was seen just once. The V call is TRBV7-3, the J call TRBJ1-1, with unresolved D. The CDR3 is made up of 13 amino acids. Germline V gives CDR1 SGHTA, CDR2 FQGTGA. With 0 bases removed from V and 1 base from J, the gap between germline ends came to 3 bases. CDR3 amino acids: CASSLTANTEAFF. CDR3 coding DNA: TGTGCCAGCAGCTTAACGGCGAACACTGAAGCTTTCTTT.

This chain connects TRBV20-1 to TRBJ2-3; D remains unclear. Trimming took 3 bases from V and 6 from J, leaving 4 bases between them. The CDR3 totals 10 residues. Looked up from germline, CDR1 is DFQATT and CDR2 is SNEGSKA (reference sequence). The CDR3 protein is CSASGDTQYF. Here the CDR3 DNA reads TGCAGTGCTAGCGGGGATACGCAGTATTTT.

V is TRBV5-5 and J is TRBJ1-2, with 7 bases lining up with TRBD1. The J segment lost 2 bases and the V segment lost 5 bases, leaving 3 bases of the junction unmatched. Germline CDR1 and CDR2: SGHKS and YYEKEE (reference sequence). This CDR3 contains 13 residues. The CDR3 DNA is TGTGCCAGCAGTCCGGACAGGAACTATGGCTACACCTTC. Its protein is CASSPDRNYGYTF.

The chain joins TRBV19 to TRBJ2-1, with a weak D call TRBD2 (5 bases). Germline V CDR1 and CDR2: LNHDA, SQIVND (reference sequence). V was pared by 3 bases and J by 9 bases, with 15 bases between. The CDR3 totals 14 residues. The CDR3 region is CASSITRAPGEQFF. The CDR3 bases are TGTGCCAGTAGTATTACGAGGGCCCCCGGTGAGCAGTTCTTC. Full variable domain (remainder filled in from reference TRBV19 and TRBJ2-1): DGGITQSPKYLFRKEGQNVTLSCEQNLNHDAMYWYRQDPGQGLRLIYYSQIVNDFQKGDIAEGYSVSREKKESFPLTVTSAQKNPTAFYLCASSITRAPGEQFFGPGTRLTVL.

The chain couples TRBV7-9 to TRBJ1-5; the D gene is possibly TRBD1 (5 bases). The CDR3 spans 14 residues. From germline, CDR1 is SEHNR and CDR2 FQNEAQ (reference sequence). Trimming took 1 base from V and 6 from J, leaving 10 bases between them. The CDR3 protein is CASSLGQGGQPQHF. The DNA of the CDR3 is TGTGCCAGCAGCTTAGGGCAGGGCGGTCAGCCCCAGCATTTT.

This rearrangement joins TRBV18 to TRBJ1-5; D may be TRBD1 (5 bases). The CDR3 covers 14 residues. Trimming shortened V by 2 bases and J by 6 bases, and 11 bases separated the two germline ends. CDR1 KGHSH and CDR2 LQKENI come from the germline V gene. CDR3 DNA sequence: TGTGCCAGCTCACCAGCCCAGGGCGGTCAGCCCCAGCATTTT. It translates to CASSPAQGGQPQHF.

This rearrangement joins TRBV6-5 to TRBJ2-7; 12 nucleotides match TRBD1. CDR3 length: 14 amino acids. V was clipped by 6 bases and J by 6 bases; unmatched bases: 6. Germline CDR1 and CDR2: MNHEY and SVGAGI. CDR3 amino acids: CASSPGQGASEQYF. The CDR3 DNA follows: TGTGCCAGCAGCCCGGGACAGGGGGCTTCCGAGCAGTACTTC.

In nucleotides, the CDR3 is TGTGCCAGCAGCCAAGCGCAGGTATCGGGACTGAGCTCCTACGAGCAGTACTTC. It specifies CASSQAQVSGLSSYEQYF. The gene calls are TRBV4-2 and TRBJ2-5; D may be TRBD2 (6 bases). The assigned J gene may be wrong: the sequence end matches TRBJ2-7 better. Germline V gene sequence: CDR1 LGHNA, CDR2 YNFKEQ. This CDR3 region has 18 residues.

This clone was detected only once. This chain joins TRBV6-5 and TRBJ1-2; possible D gene TRBD1, 6 bases. The V end lost 2 bases, the J end lost 8 bases, and 12 bases lay between the germline ends. CDR3 length: 13 amino acids. Germline assignment: CDR1 MNHEY and CDR2 SVGAGI. In DNA, the CDR3 is TGTGCCAGCAGTTACGGGGGGGGCGCAGGCTACACCTTC. Amino acid sequence: CASSYGGGAGYTF.

The chain uses TRBV2 and TRBJ1-2; D is perhaps TRBD1 (5 bases). V was cut by 0 bases and J by 2 bases, with 7 bases left in between. Germline CDR1 reads SNHLY; CDR2 reads FYNNEI. This CDR3 spans 14 amino acids. The chain's CDR3 is CASSEARGNYGYTF. The CDR3 nucleotides read TGTGCCAGCAGTGAAGCAAGGGGAAACTATGGCTACACCTTC.

This chain joins TRBV29-1 and TRBJ1-2; the D is unclear. V shed 5 bases and J shed 2 bases, with 12 bases lying between them. This CDR3 has 13 amino acids. Looked up from germline, CDR1 is SQVTM and CDR2 is ANQGSEA. This chain's CDR3 is CSVPLGGNYGYTF. Written as DNA, the CDR3 is TGCAGCGTTCCGTTGGGAGGAAACTATGGCTACACCTTC. The full variable domain, completed using reference TRBV29-1 and TRBJ1-2, is SAVISQKPSRDICQRGTSLTIQCQVDSQVTMMFWYRQQPGQSLTLIATANQGSEATYESGFVIDKFPISRPNLTFSTLTVSNMSPEDSSIYLCSVPLGGNYGYTFGSGTRLTVV.

This CDR3 is CASSFRGGPGSTYEQYF. In DNA form, the CDR3 reads TGTGCCAGCAGTTTTCGAGGGGGTCCGGGGTCGACTTACGAGCAGTACTTC. The chain uses TRBV27 and TRBJ2-7; the D gene is possibly TRBD1 (6 bases). The CDR3 covers 17 residues. The germline gives CDR1 MNHEY, CDR2 SMNVEV (reference sequence). Trimming removed 3 bases from V and 4 bases from J, with 22 bases in between.

The chain joins TRBV6-1 to TRBJ2-7; D uncertain. V lost 6 bases and J lost 2, with 14 bases in between. The CDR3 is made up of 14 amino acids. CDR1 and CDR2 from the germline V gene are MNHNS and SASEGT. CDR3 in amino acids: CASREQRQAYEQYF. The CDR3 DNA sequence: TGTGCCAGCAGGGAGCAGAGACAAGCCTACGAGCAGTACTTC.

V usage is TRBV5-1 and J usage is TRBJ1-1, with unresolved D. This CDR3 spans 13 amino acids. The V gene's germline CDR1 is SGHRS and CDR2 YFSETQ. Trimming stripped 0 bases from V and 4 bases from J, with 7 bases between. CDR3 nucleotides: TGCGCCAGCAGCTTGGAAGTATCCACTGAAGCTTTCTTT. Its translation is CASSLEVSTEAFF.

The chain carries TRBV6-1 and TRBJ2-2; no definite D call. V was pared by 3 bases and J by 7 bases, with 9 bases between. From germline, CDR1 is MNHNS and CDR2 SASEGT. The CDR3 has 13 amino acids. The CDR3 protein is CASSDGVIGELFF. CDR3 sequence (DNA): TGTGCCAGCAGTGATGGGGTGATCGGGGAGCTGTTTTTT.

The J gene is TRBJ2-5, the V gene TRBV7-6; the D gene is possibly TRBD2 (5 bases). Germline V gene data show CDR1 as SGHVS and CDR2 as FNYEAQ. V was pared by 5 bases and J by 5 bases, with 18 bases between. This CDR3 region has 15 residues. The DNA of the CDR3 is TGTGCCAGCAGCATACCCAAGGGTGGCGGGGAGACCCAGTACTTC. Protein sequence: CASSIPKGGGETQYF. Full variable domain (outside the CDR3, taken from reference TRBV7-6 and TRBJ2-5): GAGVSQSPRYKVTKRGQDVALRCDPISGHVSLYWYRQALGQGPEFLTYFNYEAQQDKSGLPNDRFSAERPEGSISTLTIQRTEQRDSAMYRCASSIPKGGGETQYFGPGTRLLVL.

The chain is built from TRBV7-8 and TRBJ2-1; D is ambiguous. V lost 5 bases, J lost 0 bases, and 11 bases lay in between. CDR3 size: 15 residues. Per germline, CDR1 SGHVS and CDR2 FQNEAQ. CDR3 bases: TGTGCCAGCAGCCACAAGGCCTACTCCTACAATGAGCAGTTCTTC. Its translation is CASSHKAYSYNEQFF. The entire variable domain, with the rest obtained from reference TRBV7-8 and TRBJ2-1, is as follows: GAGVSQSPRYKVAKRGQDVALRCDPISGHVSLFWYQQALGQGPEFLTYFQNEAQLDKSGLPSDRFFAERPEGSVSTLKIQRTQQEDSAVYLCASSHKAYSYNEQFFGPGTRLTVL.

This clone was observed a handful of times. The rearrangement links TRBV18 to TRBJ1-5; TRBD1 matches 8 bases. Per germline, CDR1 KGHSH and CDR2 LQKENI. This CDR3 region has 15 residues. J was trimmed by 3 bases and V by 2 bases; bases with no gene match: 3. The CDR3 DNA reads TGTGCCAGCTCACCAAGGCAGGGGGCCAATCAGCCCCAGCATTTT. Its protein is CASSPRQGANQPQHF.

V gene TRBV9 combines with J gene TRBJ2-7; D is unclear. V lost 2 bases, J lost 3 bases, and 21 bases lay in between. Germline V gene lookup returns CDR1 SGDLS and CDR2 YYNGEE. This CDR3 region has 17 residues. The CDR3 is CASSVNPTHPDGYEQYF. CDR3 DNA: TGTGCCAGCAGCGTGAATCCAACACACCCCGACGGCTACGAGCAGTACTTC.

The genes are TRBV12-5 and TRBJ2-3, with D perhaps assigned TRBD1 or TRBD2 (5 bases each). Deletions cut 6 bases from V and 1 base from J, with 14 bases between. The CDR3 sequence is 15 residues long. Germline V gene lookup returns CDR1 LGHNT and CDR2 FRNRAP. CDR3 protein: CASGVGVRGTDTQYF. The CDR3 region has the DNA TGTGCTAGTGGGGTGGGGGTTCGGGGCACAGATACGCAGTATTTT.

The V and J genes are TRBV4-2 and TRBJ2-7; tentatively, D is TRBD2 (6 bases). The CDR3 covers 18 residues. Trimming removed 1 base at V and 0 bases at J, with 19 bases between. From germline, CDR1 is LGHNA and CDR2 YNFKEQ. CDR3 in DNA: TGTGCCAGCAGCCAAGCGCAGGTATCGGGACTGAGCTCCTACGAGCAGTACTTC. It specifies CASSQAQVSGLSSYEQYF.

This sequence joins TRBV29-1 and TRBJ2-7; D is perhaps TRBD1 (5 bases). V was trimmed by 4 bases and J by 1 base, leaving 14 bases between them. Germline values: CDR1 SQVTM, CDR2 ANQGSEA. CDR3 length: 14 amino acids. CDR3: CSVVGQGISYEQYF. CDR3 nucleotides: TGCAGCGTTGTAGGTCAGGGAATATCCTACGAGCAGTACTTC.

The rearrangement joins TRBV27 to TRBJ2-3; TRBD1 matches at 7 bases. The ends lost 5 bases at V and 4 bases at J; junction bases unmatched: 15. Germline CDR1 reads MNHEY; CDR2 reads SMNVEV (reference sequence). CDR3 length equals 17 residues. CDR3 loop: CASSLLHRGHLPDTQYF. CDR3 coding DNA: TGTGCCAGCAGTCTCTTACACAGGGGCCACCTACCAGATACGCAGTATTTT.

This chain uses TRBV27 with TRBJ2-3; D assignment may be TRBD1 or TRBD2 (5 bases each). This CDR3 has 17 amino acids. Germline V gene data show CDR1 as MNHEY and CDR2 as SMNVEV (reference sequence). Trimming left V 3 bases short and J 0 bases short, with 16 bases between. The CDR3 DNA follows: TGTGCCAGCAGTTTGGCCTCGGGGCCGGAGAGCACAGATACGCAGTATTTT. It is translated as CASSLASGPESTDTQYF.

The chain has TRBV2 and TRBJ2-3; 8 bases match TRBD2. Germline V CDR1 and CDR2: SNHLY, FYNNEI. The CDR3 extends over 15 amino acids. V was pared by 2 bases and J by 4 bases, with 5 bases of the junction left unmatched. As DNA, the CDR3 is TGTGCCAGCAGTGAACAAGGGACTAGTGCAGATACGCAGTATTTT. It codes for CASSEQGTSADTQYF.

V is TRBV21-1 and J is TRBJ1-4; TRBD1 is taken as the D call from the table, unchecked against the DNA. TRBV21-1 is flagged as a pseudogene. This CDR3 is 13 amino acids long. For the CDR3, the DNA is TGTGCCAGCGCCAGGGGGAGGAGGGAAAAACTGTTTTTT. It encodes CASARGRREKLFF.

V gene TRBV5-1 combines with J gene TRBJ2-3; TRBD2 aligns across 9 bases. The CDR3 is made up of 16 amino acids. Germline V gene data show CDR1 as SGHRS and CDR2 as YFSETQ. V shed 1 base and J 2 bases; nucleotides not matched to a gene: 5. DNA of the CDR3: TGCGCCAGCAGCTTGCTAGGCGGGGGGGCCACAGATACGCAGTATTTT. It translates to CASSLLGGGATDTQYF.

This clone has more than one count but fewer than ten. The genes are TRBV7-8 and TRBJ1-1, with D possibly TRBD1 on 5 matching bases. Germline assignment: CDR1 SGHVS and CDR2 FQNEAQ. The CDR3 consists of 13 residues. With 3 bases removed from V and 2 bases from J, the gap between germline ends came to 7 bases. CDR3 sequence reads: CASSFQGNTEAFF. CDR3 in DNA: TGTGCCAGCAGCTTCCAGGGAAACACTGAAGCTTTCTTT. Using reference TRBV7-8 and TRBJ1-1 for the parts outside the CDR3, the full variable domain is GAGVSQSPRYKVAKRGQDVALRCDPISGHVSLFWYQQALGQGPEFLTYFQNEAQLDKSGLPSDRFFAERPEGSVSTLKIQRTQQEDSAVYLCASSFQGNTEAFFGQGTRLTVV.

This clone was found once. This chain links TRBV2 with TRBJ1-2; TRBD1 agrees at 12 bases. Looked up from germline, CDR1 is SNHLY and CDR2 is FYNNEI. CDR3 length: 15 residues. J lost 6 bases, V lost 4 bases, and 6 bases had no gene match. CDR3 sequence: CASSGGQGALDGYTF. CDR3 coding DNA: TGTGCCAGCAGTGGGGGACAGGGGGCATTGGATGGCTACACCTTC.